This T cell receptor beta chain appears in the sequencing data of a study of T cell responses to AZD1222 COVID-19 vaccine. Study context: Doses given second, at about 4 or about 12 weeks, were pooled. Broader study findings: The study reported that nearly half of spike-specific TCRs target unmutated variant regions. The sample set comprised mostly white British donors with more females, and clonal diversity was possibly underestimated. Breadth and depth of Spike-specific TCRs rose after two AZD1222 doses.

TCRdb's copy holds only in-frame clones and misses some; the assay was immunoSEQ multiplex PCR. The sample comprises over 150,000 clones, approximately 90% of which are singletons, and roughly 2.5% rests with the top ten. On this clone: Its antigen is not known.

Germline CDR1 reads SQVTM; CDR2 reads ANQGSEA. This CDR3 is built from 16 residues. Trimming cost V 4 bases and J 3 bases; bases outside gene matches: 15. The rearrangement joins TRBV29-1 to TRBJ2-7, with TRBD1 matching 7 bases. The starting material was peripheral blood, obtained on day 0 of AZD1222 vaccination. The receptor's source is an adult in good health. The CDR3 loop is CSVAYIVGQEFYEQYF. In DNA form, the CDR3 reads TGCAGCGTTGCCTATATAGTTGGACAGGAGTTCTACGAGCAGTACTTC.